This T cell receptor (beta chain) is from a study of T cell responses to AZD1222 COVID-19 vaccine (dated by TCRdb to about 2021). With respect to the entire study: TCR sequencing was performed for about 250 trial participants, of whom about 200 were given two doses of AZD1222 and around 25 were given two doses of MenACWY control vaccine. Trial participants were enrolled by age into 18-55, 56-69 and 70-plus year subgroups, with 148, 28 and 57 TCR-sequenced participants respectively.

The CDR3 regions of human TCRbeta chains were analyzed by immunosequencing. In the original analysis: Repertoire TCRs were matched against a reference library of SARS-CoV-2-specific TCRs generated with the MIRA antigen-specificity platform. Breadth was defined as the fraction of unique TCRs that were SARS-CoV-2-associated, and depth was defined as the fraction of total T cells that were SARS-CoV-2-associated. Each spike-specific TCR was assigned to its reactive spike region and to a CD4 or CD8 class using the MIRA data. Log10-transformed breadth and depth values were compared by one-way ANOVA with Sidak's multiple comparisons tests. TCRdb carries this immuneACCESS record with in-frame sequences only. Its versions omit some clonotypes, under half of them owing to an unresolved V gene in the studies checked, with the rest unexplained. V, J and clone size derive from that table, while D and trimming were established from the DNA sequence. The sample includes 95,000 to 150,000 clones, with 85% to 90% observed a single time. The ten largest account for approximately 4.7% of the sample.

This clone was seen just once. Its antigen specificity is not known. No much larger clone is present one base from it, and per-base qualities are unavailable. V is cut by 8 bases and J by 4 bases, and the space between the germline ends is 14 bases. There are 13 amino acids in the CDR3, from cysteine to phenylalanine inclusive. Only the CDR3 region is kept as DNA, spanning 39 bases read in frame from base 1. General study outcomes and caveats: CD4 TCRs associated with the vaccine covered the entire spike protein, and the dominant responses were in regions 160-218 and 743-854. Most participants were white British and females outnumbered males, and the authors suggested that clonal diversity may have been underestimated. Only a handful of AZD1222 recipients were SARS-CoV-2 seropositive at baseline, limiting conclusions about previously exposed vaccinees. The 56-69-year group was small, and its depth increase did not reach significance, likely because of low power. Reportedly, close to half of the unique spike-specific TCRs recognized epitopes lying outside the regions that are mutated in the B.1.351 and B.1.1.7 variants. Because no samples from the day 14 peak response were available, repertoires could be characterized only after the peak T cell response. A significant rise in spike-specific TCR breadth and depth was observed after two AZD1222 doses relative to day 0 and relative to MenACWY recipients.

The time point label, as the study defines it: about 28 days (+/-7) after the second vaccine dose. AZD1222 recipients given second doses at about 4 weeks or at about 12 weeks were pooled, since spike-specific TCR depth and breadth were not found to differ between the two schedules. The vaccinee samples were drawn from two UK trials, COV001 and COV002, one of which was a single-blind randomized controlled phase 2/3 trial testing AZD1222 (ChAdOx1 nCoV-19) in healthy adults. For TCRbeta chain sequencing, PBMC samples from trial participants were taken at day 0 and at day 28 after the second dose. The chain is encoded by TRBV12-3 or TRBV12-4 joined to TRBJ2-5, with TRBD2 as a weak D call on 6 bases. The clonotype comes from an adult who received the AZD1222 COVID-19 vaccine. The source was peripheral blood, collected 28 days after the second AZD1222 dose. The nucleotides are TGTGCCAGCGGCCAAACGGAGGGAGAGACCCAGTACTTC. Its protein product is CASGQTEGETQYF.